Listed below are T cell receptor beta chains from one sample, sequenced in a study of blood T cells in healthy people across ages. TCRdb reprocessed the 5' RACE reads via MiXCR and lists one record per CDR3 protein. Among hundreds of thousands of distinct CDR3 sequences listed, 24% were seen once. These same data were also listed under a study on T cells of mothers and their children.

The specimen sequenced was blood. These receptors came from a boy under 18 in good health. Each CDR3 is given with its conserved first and last residue. A D gene is named only where the DNA matches it firmly. Not all rows give a size; the values are once, few, many and, for expanded clones, a class.

d_call: .; v_call: TRBV12-3/TRBV12-4; j_call: TRBJ1-1; clone_size: .; cdr3_aa: CASSARSAFF; cdr3_nt: TGTGCCAGCAGCGCCCGATCGGCTTTCTTT
d_call: .; v_call: TRBV15; j_call: TRBJ2-7; clone_size: .; cdr3_aa: CATSRGERYEQYF; cdr3_nt: TGTGCCACCAGCAGAGGTGAACGCTACGAGCAGTACTTC
d_call: .; v_call: TRBV7-8; j_call: TRBJ2-3; clone_size: .; cdr3_aa: CASSPWGGGTDTQYF; cdr3_nt: .
d_call: TRBD1; v_call: TRBV7-6; j_call: TRBJ2-5; clone_size: .; cdr3_aa: CASSLALDRGKQETQYF; cdr3_nt: TGTGCCAGCAGCTTAGCCCTGGACAGGGGGAAGCAAGAGACCCAGTACTTC
d_call: TRBD1; v_call: TRBV20-1; j_call: TRBJ2-7; clone_size: few; cdr3_aa: CSATPPGQAAYEQYF; cdr3_nt: TGCAGTGCTACTCCTCCGGGACAGGCGGCCTACGAGCAGTACTTC
d_call: .; v_call: TRBV28; j_call: TRBJ1-5; clone_size: once; cdr3_aa: CASSLQGRGVRNQPQHF; cdr3_nt: TGTGCCAGCAGTTTACAGGGCCGAGGGGTAAGGAATCAGCCCCAGCATTTT
d_call: .; v_call: TRBV6-1; j_call: TRBJ2-7; clone_size: few; cdr3_aa: CASSEAVGLDLRYEQYF; cdr3_nt: TGTGCCAGCAGTGAAGCAGTGGGACTTGACCTTAGATACGAGCAGTACTTC
d_call: .; v_call: TRBV11-2; j_call: TRBJ2-7; clone_size: .; cdr3_aa: CASSFPRGDDSYEQYF; cdr3_nt: TGTGCCAGCAGCTTTCCGCGCGGGGACGATTCCTACGAGCAGTACTTC
d_call: .; v_call: TRBV9; j_call: TRBJ1-2; clone_size: few; cdr3_aa: CASTPRAGPSNYGYTF; cdr3_nt: TGTGCCAGCACCCCAAGGGCCGGACCTTCTAACTATGGCTACACCTTC
d_call: .; v_call: TRBV5-1; j_call: TRBJ2-3; clone_size: .; cdr3_aa: CASNGGAVTDTQYF; cdr3_nt: TGCGCCAGCAATGGAGGGGCCGTCACAGATACGCAGTATTTT
d_call: TRBD1; v_call: TRBV18; j_call: TRBJ2-7; clone_size: .; cdr3_aa: CASSLYAGTGTYEQYF; cdr3_nt: TGTGCCAGCTCACTATACGCCGGGACAGGAACCTACGAGCAGTACTTC
d_call: TRBD1; v_call: TRBV29-1; j_call: TRBJ2-5; clone_size: .; cdr3_aa: CSVEQTGVTGTQYF; cdr3_nt: TGCAGCGTTGAACAGACAGGGGTTACCGGGACCCAGTACTTC
d_call: TRBD2; v_call: TRBV5-1; j_call: TRBJ2-5; clone_size: .; cdr3_aa: CASSWGTSRETQYF; cdr3_nt: TGTGCCAGCAGCTGGGGGACTAGCAGGGAGACCCAGTACTTC
d_call: TRBD1; v_call: TRBV27; j_call: TRBJ1-4; clone_size: many; cdr3_aa: CASRLQGAPEKLFF; cdr3_nt: TGTGCCAGCAGGCTCCAGGGGGCGCCTGAAAAACTGTTTTTT
d_call: .; v_call: TRBV4-1; j_call: TRBJ2-1; clone_size: .; cdr3_aa: CASSQTRGNEQFF; cdr3_nt: TGCGCCAGCAGTCAGACTCGGGGGAATGAGCAGTTCTTC
d_call: .; v_call: TRBV7-9; j_call: TRBJ2-1; clone_size: .; cdr3_aa: CASSHAMGRVNEQFF; cdr3_nt: TGTGCCAGCAGCCATGCGATGGGACGGGTCAATGAGCAGTTCTTC
d_call: .; v_call: TRBV4-3; j_call: TRBJ2-1; clone_size: .; cdr3_aa: CASSQEGQLIYNEQFF; cdr3_nt: TGCGCCAGCAGCCAAGAAGGACAGCTAATCTACAATGAGCAGTTCTTC
d_call: TRBD1; v_call: TRBV20-1; j_call: TRBJ2-5; clone_size: .; cdr3_aa: CSARGDRGDQETQYF; cdr3_nt: TGCAGTGCTAGGGGGGACAGGGGCGATCAAGAGACCCAGTACTTC
d_call: TRBD2; v_call: TRBV3-1; j_call: TRBJ2-3; clone_size: few; cdr3_aa: CASSHSWEGPTDTQYF; cdr3_nt: TGTGCCAGCAGCCACAGTTGGGAGGGACCCACAGATACGCAGTATTTT
d_call: .; v_call: TRBV5-1; j_call: TRBJ1-2; clone_size: few; cdr3_aa: CASSPEQGFSGYTF; cdr3_nt: TGCGCCAGCAGCCCCGAACAGGGATTTTCTGGCTACACCTTC
d_call: .; v_call: TRBV29-1; j_call: TRBJ2-3; clone_size: few; cdr3_aa: CSARGTDTQYF; cdr3_nt: TGCAGCGCCCGTGGCACAGATACGCAGTATTTT
d_call: .; v_call: TRBV27; j_call: TRBJ2-5; clone_size: few; cdr3_aa: CASPGCQETQYF; cdr3_nt: TGTGCCAGTCCAGGGTGCCAAGAGACCCAGTACTTC
d_call: .; v_call: TRBV7-3; j_call: TRBJ2-1; clone_size: .; cdr3_aa: CASSLDPAASYNEQFF; cdr3_nt: TGTGCCAGCAGCTTAGATCCGGCGGCCTCCTACAATGAGCAGTTCTTC
d_call: .; v_call: TRBV25-1; j_call: TRBJ1-2; clone_size: few; cdr3_aa: CASAAQGYGYTF; cdr3_nt: TGTGCCAGCGCCGCACAGGGCTATGGCTACACCTTC
d_call: TRBD1; v_call: TRBV28; j_call: TRBJ1-1; clone_size: few; cdr3_aa: CASSTRGQGQITEAFF; cdr3_nt: TGTGCCAGCAGCACCCGCGGACAGGGGCAGATTACTGAAGCTTTCTTT
d_call: .; v_call: TRBV20-1; j_call: TRBJ2-5; clone_size: few; cdr3_aa: CSASFRARGETQYF; cdr3_nt: TGCAGTGCTAGTTTTAGGGCTAGGGGCGAGACCCAGTACTTC
d_call: .; v_call: TRBV18; j_call: TRBJ2-1; clone_size: .; cdr3_aa: CASSDYSSYNEQFF; cdr3_nt: TGTGCCAGCTCAGATTATTCGTCCTACAATGAGCAGTTCTTC
d_call: .; v_call: TRBV20-1; j_call: TRBJ2-2; clone_size: .; cdr3_aa: CSASPQGRTGELFF; cdr3_nt: TGCAGTGCTAGCCCCCAGGGTAGAACCGGGGAGCTGTTTTTT
d_call: .; v_call: TRBV6-5; j_call: TRBJ2-3; clone_size: .; cdr3_aa: CASSYGSRGAGDTQYF; cdr3_nt: TGTGCCAGCAGTTACGGATCGAGGGGGGCGGGAGATACGCAGTATTTT
d_call: .; v_call: TRBV20-1; j_call: TRBJ2-7; clone_size: .; cdr3_aa: CSLKGPREQYF; cdr3_nt: TGCAGTCTGAAAGGGCCACGCGAGCAGTACTTC
d_call: .; v_call: TRBV20-1; j_call: TRBJ2-7; clone_size: .; cdr3_aa: CSASSGAYEQYF; cdr3_nt: TGCAGTGCTAGTTCCGGGGCCTACGAGCAGTACTTC
d_call: .; v_call: TRBV9; j_call: TRBJ2-7; clone_size: .; cdr3_aa: CASSVRQATYEQYF; cdr3_nt: TGTGCCAGCAGCGTCCGACAGGCGACCTACGAGCAGTACTTC
d_call: .; v_call: TRBV7-9; j_call: TRBJ2-7; clone_size: few; cdr3_aa: CASKGGTFYEQYF; cdr3_nt: TGTGCCAGCAAAGGGGGTACCTTCTACGAGCAGTACTTC
d_call: .; v_call: TRBV7-9; j_call: TRBJ2-5; clone_size: many; cdr3_aa: CASRIPSKTQYF; cdr3_nt: TGTGCCAGCAGAATCCCCTCCAAGACCCAGTACTTC
d_call: .; v_call: TRBV2; j_call: TRBJ2-2; clone_size: few; cdr3_aa: CASSDGPNRNTGELFF; cdr3_nt: TGTGCCAGCAGTGACGGCCCCAACAGGAACACCGGGGAGCTGTTTTTT
d_call: .; v_call: TRBV4-3; j_call: TRBJ1-1; clone_size: .; cdr3_aa: CASSQTVNRQAFF; cdr3_nt: TGCGCCAGCAGCCAAACCGTGAACAGGCAAGCTTTCTTT
d_call: TRBD1; v_call: TRBV29-1; j_call: TRBJ1-1; clone_size: .; cdr3_aa: CSVATGPEAFF; cdr3_nt: TGCAGCGTCGCGACAGGGCCTGAAGCTTTCTTT
d_call: TRBD2; v_call: TRBV4-3; j_call: TRBJ2-7; clone_size: .; cdr3_aa: CASSPASGRPFYEQYF; cdr3_nt: TGCGCCAGCAGCCCCGCTAGCGGGAGGCCCTTCTACGAGCAGTACTTC
d_call: .; v_call: TRBV2; j_call: TRBJ1-2; clone_size: .; cdr3_aa: CASHTGIFYGYTF; cdr3_nt: TGTGCCAGCCACACCGGGATATTCTATGGCTACACCTTC
d_call: .; v_call: TRBV28; j_call: TRBJ1-4; clone_size: few; cdr3_aa: CASSFSWIANEKLFF; cdr3_nt: TGTGCCAGCAGTTTTAGCTGGATAGCTAATGAAAAACTGTTTTTT
d_call: .; v_call: TRBV25-1; j_call: TRBJ2-5; clone_size: few; cdr3_aa: CASSEYEGLVQETQYF; cdr3_nt: TGTGCCAGCAGTGAATATGAAGGCTTGGTACAAGAGACCCAGTACTTC
d_call: TRBD2; v_call: TRBV28; j_call: TRBJ2-5; clone_size: .; cdr3_aa: CASSYETNPLAATQYF; cdr3_nt: TGTGCCAGCAGTTATGAAACTAACCCCCTAGCGGCGACCCAGTACTTC
d_call: TRBD1; v_call: TRBV2; j_call: TRBJ2-5; clone_size: .; cdr3_aa: CASSGQSDRVGETQYF; cdr3_nt: TGTGCCAGCAGCGGACAATCGGACAGGGTAGGAGAGACCCAGTACTTC
d_call: .; v_call: TRBV9; j_call: TRBJ1-5; clone_size: .; cdr3_aa: CASSVGQEGYQPQHF; cdr3_nt: TGTGCCAGCAGCGTAGGACAGGAGGGATATCAGCCCCAGCATTTT
d_call: TRBD2; v_call: TRBV19; j_call: TRBJ2-7; clone_size: .; cdr3_aa: CASSIGGSYEQCF; cdr3_nt: TGTGCCAGTAGTATCGGGGGGAGCTACGAGCAGTGCTTC
d_call: .; v_call: TRBV28; j_call: TRBJ1-2; clone_size: .; cdr3_aa: CASSLSAEFYGYTF; cdr3_nt: TGTGCCAGCAGTTTAAGCGCAGAATTCTATGGCTACACCTTC